This T cell receptor beta chain was profiled in a study of shared clonotypes between healthy human individuals. Study overall: Three plates were used per donor for CD4 naive, three for CD4 memory, two for CD8 naive and one for CD8 memory. Broader study findings: Sampling was confined to blood; repertoires within tissues likely differ. With a handful of donors compared, around 5.4% of naive CD4 clonotypes were shared.

TCRdb keeps only in-frame clones here, not all; method: immunoSEQ multiplex PCR. The table lists almost 750,000 clones, roughly 72% of them singletons. As for this clone: Its antigen remains unidentified.

Trimming removed 3 bases at V and 3 bases at J, with 9 bases between. Germline assignment: CDR1 MDHEN and CDR2 SYDVKM. CDR3 length: 15 amino acids. The TCR originated in a woman in her 30s in good health. Sequencing was carried out using memory CD4+ T cells sorted from blood. Documented subset: CD45RA-negative fraction. The V call is TRBV28, the J call TRBJ2-6; the D call may be TRBD1 or TRBD2 (5 bases each). CDR3 DNA sequence: TGTGCCAGCAGTTTGGGGGTTTATGGGGCCAACGTCCTGACTTTC. This translates into CASSLGVYGANVLTF. The full variable domain, rest sourced from reference TRBV28 and TRBJ2-6, is DVKVTQSSRYLVKRTGEKVFLECVQDMDHENMFWYRQDPGLGLRLIYFSYDVKMKEKGDIPEGYSVSREKKERFSLILESASTNQTSMYLCASSLGVYGANVLTFGAGSRLTVL.